This TCR beta chain was recorded in a study of neurological immune-mediated disorders. This clonotype came up many times. CDR3 length: 14 residues. The ends lost 5 bases at V and 7 bases at J; junction bases unmatched: 10. In germline, CDR1 is DFQATT, CDR2 SNEGSKA (reference sequence). TCRdb reprocessed the 5' RACE reads via MiXCR and lists one record per CDR3 protein. The sample lists about 32,000 distinct CDR3 sequences, 3% to 4% occurring once. This receptor was obtained from a man aged 25-45 years with multiple sclerosis. V gene TRBV20-1 combines with J gene TRBJ1-5; 8 bases agree with TRBD1. The sequenced sample consisted of PBMCs. In nucleotides, the CDR3 is TGCAGTGCTTTTTCCGACAGGGGAGGACAGCCCCAGCATTTT. Protein product: CSAFSDRGGQPQHF.